The rows below give T cell receptor beta chains drawn from one sample of a study of T cell responses to AZD1222 COVID-19 vaccine. Repertoires were generated with immunoSEQ multiplex PCR, while TCRdb's copy carries only in-frame clones and drops some. The sample carries 150,000 to 200,000 clones, around 90% recorded once. The input for sequencing was peripheral blood, taken on day 0 of AZD1222 vaccination. These TCRs come from an adult in good health. Both conserved end residues are part of each CDR3.

j_call v_call cdr3_aa
TRBJ2-7 TRBV4-1 CASSQDSPTIPSYEQYF
TRBJ1-3 TRBV6-2/TRBV6-3 CASSSGQGNGNTIYF
TRBJ2-7 TRBV19 CASSIGQGPNQQYF
TRBJ2-1 TRBV19 CASSIDRGTSGRLNEQFF
TRBJ1-5 TRBV18 CASSPQASEQPQHF
TRBJ2-3 TRBV6-4 CASSEGPGRGTQYF
TRBJ1-3 TRBV28 CASSPIDRDGNTIYF
TRBJ2-2 TRBV12-5 CASGPLSGGRTGELFF
TRBJ1-3 TRBV30 CASGQGGSGNTIYF
TRBJ1-6 TRBV2 CASRLTGSPLHF
TRBJ1-3 TRBV7-9 CASSLGASSGNTIYF
TRBJ2-3 TRBV7-6 CASSSRLAGESSTDTQYF
TRBJ2-7 TRBV6-2/TRBV6-3 CASSYGAGGGYEQYF
TRBJ1-2 TRBV15 CATSGTGSRSPGANYGYTF
TRBJ1-1 TRBV30 CAWTPGHSNTEAFF
TRBJ2-7 TRBV4-3 CASSQDSQGSYEQYF
TRBJ2-7 TRBV5-6 CASSGVSYEQYF
TRBJ1-6 TRBV7-2 CASSSSHNSPLHF
TRBJ2-5 TRBV3-1/TRBV3-2 CASSLRGQETQYF
TRBJ2-3 TRBV12-3/TRBV12-4 CASPFNTDTQYF
TRBJ1-2 TRBV7-9 CASSRDPGYGYTF
TRBJ1-3 TRBV28 CASSLGPAEGNTIYF
TRBJ1-3 TRBV7-6 CASSLAWGRSGNTIYF
TRBJ1-1 TRBV27 CASSLLEGLEAFF
TRBJ2-1 TRBV11-3 CASSSGGTSGNYNEQFF
TRBJ1-5 TRBV6-2/TRBV6-3 CASSYEGGRRNQPQHF
TRBJ1-2 TRBV27 CASSSLRGGYTF
TRBJ1-5 TRBV2 CASSEAAGWGNQPQHF
TRBJ2-7 TRBV7-9 CASSSRATYEQYF